In its sample, the clone carrying this T cell receptor beta chain was seen many times. Its cognate antigen is unknown. This specimen belongs to a study of early T cells in non-severe SARS-CoV-2 infection. Germline CDR1 reads SEHNR; CDR2 reads FQNEAQ (reference sequence). The CDR3 is 15 residues long. Trimming cost V 4 bases and J 8 bases, with 20 bases left between them. Study-wide results and caveats: Anti-spike CD8 specificities were favored by VDJdb matching, whose results missed private and CD4 specificities.

Separate cDNA molecules each had unique molecular identifiers attached to them. Each CDR3 protein gets one entry after TCRdb re-called the 5' RACE reads with MiXCR. The table shows around 53,000 distinct CDR3 sequences, with approximately 10% occurring only once. This sequence joins TRBV7-9 and TRBJ1-2; the D gene is possibly TRBD1 (6 bases). The TCR was taken from an adult who was a healthcare worker with PCR-confirmed SARS-CoV-2 infection or an uninfected control (not recorded which). The specimen was whole blood. This CDR3 is CASSSSGGAPRGYTF. The CDR3 DNA reads as TGTGCCAGCAGCTCCAGCGGGGGGGCGCCCCGAGGCTACACCTTC.